This T cell receptor (beta chain) was found in a study of blood T cell repertoires in COVID-19. About the research overall: Both acute and convalescent COVID-19 samples were obtained from the United States, Italy and Spain. T cells, B-cell-depleted T cells, or PBMCs provided the cDNA or gDNA that served as material.

Trimming removed 4 bases from V and 4 bases from J, with 7 bases in between. CDR3 length equals 12 residues. CDR1 and CDR2 (germline): SGHRS, YFSETQ. In the original analysis: Estimates of nucleated cell counts were drawn from the amplification of reference gene primers. Using immunoSEQ multiplex PCR, the repertoire was profiled, and TCRdb retains in-frame clones only, with some absent. The V and J calls and the clone size are those of that table, but D and trimming were determined from the DNA. The sample yields 300,000 to 400,000 clones, around 91% seen once. Sequenced: peripheral blood. The chain links TRBV5-1 to TRBJ2-3; D call uncertain. The TCR sequence derives from a woman younger than 30 who had recovered from COVID-19. The CDR3 DNA follows: TGCGCCAGCAGCGCAGGCCCAGATACGCAGTATTTT. Amino acids: CASSAGPDTQYF.